Sequencing of this TCR beta chain was carried out in a study of brain T cells in children with intractable seizures. General study results and limits: Pre- and post-surgery blood differed in depth, so pre-surgery absences may be undersampling.

Germline CDR1 is SNHLY and CDR2 is FYNNEI. The CDR3 extends over 16 amino acids. Trimming shortened V by 1 base and J by 5 bases, and 16 bases separated the two germline ends. Clones were sequenced by immunoSEQ multiplex PCR, and TCRdb holds only the in-frame ones, with some missing. The sample holds tens of thousands of clones; 85% to 95% are singletons and the top ten take 5% to 7%. The sequenced cases were selected for having the highest brain T cell transcript signatures. Regarding this clone: Its specificity is not known.

This TCR was recovered from a boy younger than 18 with focal cortical dysplasia and intractable seizures. The sample here was peripheral blood, taken at surgery. This chain joins TRBV2 and TRBJ2-3, with D perhaps TRBD2 (7 bases). The CDR3 sequence is CASSEVTGGPGDTQYF. CDR3 bases: TGTGCCAGCAGTGAAGTAACGGGGGGCCCCGGAGATACGCAGTATTTT.